A selection of T cell receptor beta chains follows, all from one sample in a study of vaccination and CD4 T cells after COVID-19. TCRdb fed the PCR reads into MiXCR, producing one record per CDR3 protein. The sample consists of more than 10,000 distinct CDR3 sequences, under 60% of them appearing once. For these TCRs, the target antigens are not known. Sequenced: CD4+ T cells from blood, cultured in vitro. The receptors originated from a human donor who had recovered from COVID-19. CDR3s include the opening cysteine and the closing phenylalanine or tryptophan. The order of the fields is J gene, clone size, D gene, V gene, CDR3 DNA, CDR3 protein. A D gene is named only where the DNA matches it firmly. Clone sizes are given selectively: once, few, many, or a class where the clone is expanded.

J gene: TRBJ2-4
clone size: .
D gene: .
V gene: TRBV12-3/TRBV12-4
CDR3 DNA: TGTGCCAGCAGTTTGGGAAAAAACATTCAGTACTTC
CDR3 protein: CASSLGKNIQYF

J gene: TRBJ2-7
clone size: .
D gene: TRBD1
V gene: TRBV19
CDR3 DNA: TGTGCCAGTAGCGAGGGGGCCGGATACTACGAGCAGTACTTC
CDR3 protein: CASSEGAGYYEQYF

J gene: TRBJ1-2
clone size: once
D gene: TRBD1
V gene: TRBV28
CDR3 DNA: TGTGCCAGCAGTTTATCGACAGGGGGCGCGTTGGATGGCTACACCTTC
CDR3 protein: CASSLSTGGALDGYTF

J gene: TRBJ1-1
clone size: .
D gene: .
V gene: TRBV6-1
CDR3 DNA: TGTGCCAGCACCATCCCCCCGGGCGACAAGGCTTTCTTT
CDR3 protein: CASTIPPGDKAFF

J gene: TRBJ2-7
clone size: once
D gene: .
V gene: TRBV12-3/TRBV12-4
CDR3 DNA: TGTGCCAGCACCCTCCTAGGGGGGCCCTACGAGCAGTACTTC
CDR3 protein: CASTLLGGPYEQYF

J gene: TRBJ2-4
clone size: few
D gene: .
V gene: TRBV11-3
CDR3 DNA: TGTGCCAGCATGGCAGGTTACATTCAGTACTTC
CDR3 protein: CASMAGYIQYF

J gene: TRBJ1-4
clone size: .
D gene: .
V gene: TRBV20-1
CDR3 DNA: TGCAGTGCTAGTCTGGGGGTTAATGAAAAACTGTTTTTT
CDR3 protein: CSASLGVNEKLFF

J gene: TRBJ1-1
clone size: .
D gene: .
V gene: TRBV29-1
CDR3 DNA: TGCAGCTATCGAGTGAACACTGAAGCTTTCTTT
CDR3 protein: CSYRVNTEAFF

J gene: TRBJ1-2
clone size: .
D gene: .
V gene: TRBV20-1
CDR3 DNA: TGCAGTGCTAGAGATGGCTATGGCTACACCTTC
CDR3 protein: CSARDGYGYTF

J gene: TRBJ2-7
clone size: .
D gene: .
V gene: TRBV27
CDR3 DNA: TGTGCCAGCAGTTACCAGGGGCCTTCCTACGAGCAGTACTTC
CDR3 protein: CASSYQGPSYEQYF

J gene: TRBJ1-2
clone size: .
D gene: TRBD1
V gene: TRBV6-1
CDR3 DNA: TGTGCCAGCAGCGCCGGGACAGGGGTTAATGGCTACACCTTC
CDR3 protein: CASSAGTGVNGYTF

J gene: TRBJ1-2
clone size: .
D gene: .
V gene: TRBV20-1
CDR3 DNA: TGCAGTGCATCCCTTCCCCGTGCTCAGGGCAGGGGCTACTATGGCTACACCTTC
CDR3 protein: CSASLPRAQGRGYYGYTF

J gene: TRBJ2-2
clone size: .
D gene: TRBD2
V gene: TRBV30
CDR3 DNA: TGTGCCTGGAGTGTATCTAGCGGGGGGTACACCGGGGAGCTGTTTTTT
CDR3 protein: CAWSVSSGGYTGELFF

J gene: TRBJ1-5
clone size: .
D gene: .
V gene: TRBV15
CDR3 DNA: TGTGCCACCAGCAGGGTAGGGCCAGATCAGCCCCAGCATTTT
CDR3 protein: CATSRVGPDQPQHF

J gene: TRBJ1-1
clone size: .
D gene: TRBD1
V gene: TRBV11-3
CDR3 DNA: TGTGCCAGCAGCTTAGGCCCCCAGTGGGGCAGGGGGCTGAACACTGAAGCTTTCTTT
CDR3 protein: CASSLGPQWGRGLNTEAFF

J gene: TRBJ2-7
clone size: .
D gene: .
V gene: TRBV27
CDR3 DNA: TGTGCCAGCAGTTCCTTCCCCCAGGGTGAATTGGGAGAGCAGTACTTC
CDR3 protein: CASSSFPQGELGEQYF

J gene: TRBJ1-2
clone size: few
D gene: .
V gene: TRBV7-9
CDR3 DNA: TGTGCCAGCAGCCCCCGGTTGGAGCCTTATGCTCGCTACACCTTC
CDR3 protein: CASSPRLEPYARYTF

J gene: TRBJ2-2
clone size: .
D gene: .
V gene: TRBV7-2
CDR3 DNA: TGTGCCAGCAGCCTGGGGAAAATAAACACCGGGGAGCTGTTTTTT
CDR3 protein: CASSLGKINTGELFF